This TCR beta chain came from a study of cytomegalovirus exposure and HLA in healthy donors. PCR amplification relied on 60 Vbeta primers (plus 13 Jbeta primers). The repertoire was sequenced with immunoSEQ multiplex PCR; TCRdb's copy has only in-frame clones and lacks some. The table has some 150,000 clones, around 80% seen once. The clonotype was recovered from a man between 35 and 55 years old in good health and CMV-seropositive. The specimen was PBMCs.

CDR3 nucleotide sequence: TGTGCCAGCAGCCAAGATAGTGGGACAGGCAAAGGCTACACCTTC. As protein: CASSQDSGTGKGYTF. J is TRBJ1-2 and V is TRBV4-2; TRBD1 aligns across 8 bases. Looked up from germline, CDR1 is LGHNA and CDR2 is YNFKEQ. CDR3 length: 15 amino acids. V dropped 0 bases and J dropped 8; count of bases not matched to a gene: 8.